This TCR beta chain derives from a study of T cell changes during pregnancy in multiple sclerosis. Libraries were prepared by immunoSEQ multiplex PCR; TCRdb keeps only in-frame clonotypes and omits some of them. The table lists some 69,000 clones, about 92% of them singletons. The CDR3 is 15 amino acids. The germline gives CDR1 MNHEY, CDR2 SVGAGI. Worth noting for this clone: Sequence at one end of the junction differs from germline and may be a read error. Other DNA sequences in this specimen translate into the identical CDR3.

The TCR originated in a female donor in good health, enrolled as a control in a pregnancy study. The sample here was peripheral blood, taken in the second trimester of pregnancy. This chain connects TRBV6-5 to TRBJ1-1, with D unresolved. This CDR3 is CASTGLGQANTEAFF. The CDR3 DNA is TGTGCCAGCACCGGCCTTGGGCAGGCGAACACTGAAGCCTTCTTT.